One and the same sample provided the 27 T cell receptor beta chains below, sequenced in a study of blood T cell repertoires in COVID-19. The assay was immunoSEQ multiplex PCR, and TCRdb's table has in-frame clones only and misses some. The sample lists some 450,000 clones, about 90% seen once, with roughly 0.78% in the top ten. Sequenced: peripheral blood. These TCRs come from a man younger than 35 with COVID-19, enrolled during active disease.

CDR3 nucleotide sequence: TGTGCCAGCCAAAGTATAGTGGGTAGCTCGGAGGAGCAGTTCTTC. As protein: CASQSIVGSSEEQFF. The chain combines TRBV19 with TRBJ2-1, with unresolved D. CDR1 is LNHDA, CDR2 SQIVND, per germline (reference sequence). Trimming stripped 9 bases from V and 10 bases from J, with 25 bases between. This CDR3 contains 15 residues.

In this sample, this clone turned up once. The gene calls are TRBV27 and TRBJ2-5; 8 bases map to TRBD2. This CDR3 has 14 residues. The V segment lost 6 bases and the J segment 5 bases; nucleotides outside the gene matches: 8. The germline CDR1 and CDR2 sequences are MNHEY and SMNVEV (reference sequence). The CDR3 region has the DNA TGTGCCAGCAGCCGCAGCGGGAGAGGTGAGACCCAGTACTTC. It is translated as CASSRSGRGETQYF.

The chain couples TRBV27 to TRBJ2-6, with a weak D call TRBD2 (7 bases). The germline V gene encodes CDR1 MNHEY and CDR2 SMNVEV (reference sequence). The CDR3 is 18 amino acids. V was shortened by 2 bases and J by 2 bases, with 16 bases between the two germline ends. The CDR3 DNA sequence: TGTGCCAGCAGTTTAAACCGGGGGGCTCCAACTGGGGCCAACGTCCTGACTTTC. Its translation is CASSLNRGAPTGANVLTF.

The V and J genes are TRBV7-8 and TRBJ2-7, with D perhaps TRBD1 (7 bases). Germline V gene sequence: CDR1 SGHVS, CDR2 FQNEAQ. This CDR3 comprises 17 residues. The V end was cut by 5 bases, the J end by 2 bases, with 22 bases between. The CDR3 loop is CASSPSAGQHPPYEQYF. The CDR3 bases are TGTGCCAGCAGCCCCTCGGCGGGACAGCATCCACCCTACGAGCAGTACTTC.

This clone showed up just a few times. V and J are TRBV27 and TRBJ1-2, with TRBD1 as a possible D gene (5 bases). Trimming left V 4 bases short and J 0 bases short, with 12 bases between. This CDR3 is built from 15 residues. Germline assignment: CDR1 MNHEY and CDR2 SMNVEV (reference sequence). The CDR3 DNA reads TGTGCCAGCAGTTGGCGGGACCCAGCTAACTATGGCTACACCTTC. Its protein product is CASSWRDPANYGYTF.

This sequence joins TRBV5-6 and TRBJ2-7, with 7 nucleotides matching TRBD1. J lost 8 bases, V lost 5 bases, and 7 bases had no gene match. Germline V gene lookup returns CDR1 SGHDT and CDR2 YYEEEE. The CDR3 is 12 residues long. Here the CDR3 reads CASRLVGGQQYF. DNA for the CDR3: TGTGCCAGCAGACTTGTAGGGGGCCAGCAGTACTTC. The full variable domain, in which reference TRBV5-6 and TRBJ2-7 provide the parts outside the CDR3, is DAGVTQSPTHLIKTRGQQVTLRCSPKSGHDTVSWYQQALGQGPQFIFQYYEEEERQRGNFPDRFSGHQFPNYSSELNVNALLLGDSALYLCASRLVGGQQYFGPGTRLTVT.

The chain employs TRBV12-3 or TRBV12-4 and TRBJ2-2; D may be TRBD2 (6 bases). The CDR3 is made up of 12 amino acids. Trimming took off 7 bases at V and 6 bases at J, with 9 bases between the two ends. The CDR3 is CASTPGAGELFF. In nucleotides, the CDR3 is TGTGCCAGCACCCCGGGGGCCGGGGAGCTGTTTTTT.

The chain is built from TRBV5-4 and TRBJ1-6, with a possible D match to TRBD1 (5 bases). Germline V CDR1 and CDR2: SGHNT, YYREEE (reference sequence). Trimming stripped 0 bases from V and 14 bases from J, with 12 bases between. The CDR3 has 13 amino acids. The CDR3 loop is CASSLEQSGALHF. Written as DNA, the CDR3 is TGTGCCAGCAGCTTGGAACAGTCGGGGGCCCTCCACTTT.

V usage is TRBV19 and J usage is TRBJ1-1; D is perhaps TRBD1 (5 bases). Germline lookup yields CDR1 LNHDA and CDR2 SQIVND (reference sequence). The CDR3 is 14 amino acids. V was pared by 3 bases and J by 1 base, with 9 bases between. The CDR3 spells CASSMARANTEAFF. The CDR3 DNA reads as TGTGCCAGTAGTATGGCCAGGGCGAACACTGAAGCTTTCTTT.

V is TRBV7-2 and J is TRBJ2-2; D remains ambiguous. The V end was cut by 8 bases, the J end by 0 bases, with 13 bases between. The CDR3 consists of 15 residues. Per the germline V gene, CDR1 is SGHTA and CDR2 is FQGNSA. CDR3 coding DNA: TGTGCCAGCTCACAAACAGTCACGAACACCGGGGAGCTGTTTTTT. This gives the protein CASSQTVTNTGELFF.

The DNA of the CDR3 is TGTGCCAGCAGCTTAGGGCCCGAGCAGTACTTC. Its protein is CASSLGPEQYF. This chain connects TRBV7-9 to TRBJ2-7; D ambiguous. The V gene's germline CDR1 is SEHNR and CDR2 FQNEAQ (reference sequence). With 1 base removed from V and 6 bases from J, the gap between germline ends came to 4 bases. The CDR3 has 11 amino acids.

This clone has just one count. CDR3 sequence (DNA): TGCGCCAGCGGGGGGGAGAACACTGAAGCTTTCTTT. Protein sequence: CASGGENTEAFF. The chain carries TRBV5-1 and TRBJ1-1, with D possibly being TRBD1 (5 bases). Germline values: CDR1 SGHRS, CDR2 YFSETQ. Trimming left V 7 bases short and J 1 base short, with 8 bases between. The CDR3 consists of 12 residues.

J is TRBJ2-6 and V is TRBV6-5; weak D call: TRBD1 (5 bases). Germline assignment: CDR1 MNHEY and CDR2 SVGAGI. The CDR3 has 15 residues. V was clipped by 5 bases and J by 0 bases, with 8 bases between them. CDR3: CASSQQVSGANVLTF. The CDR3 coding sequence is TGTGCCAGCAGTCAACAGGTCTCTGGGGCCAACGTCCTGACTTTC.

CDR3 in DNA: TGTGCCAGCCCCCCACAGGGATGCTCTGGAAACACCATATATTTT. Its protein is CASPPQGCSGNTIYF. The rearrangement uses TRBV27 and TRBJ1-3; a possible D gene is TRBD1 (6 bases). V shed 8 bases and J shed 0 bases, with 14 bases lying between them. The CDR3 totals 15 residues. CDR1 and CDR2 from the germline V gene are MNHEY and SMNVEV (reference sequence).

The chain employs TRBV19 and TRBJ2-7; D is perhaps TRBD2 (6 bases). V lost 3 bases and J 3 bases, leaving 15 bases between the germline ends. The germline V gene encodes CDR1 LNHDA and CDR2 SQIVND (reference sequence). The CDR3 totals 15 residues. CDR3: CASSISPLGGYEQYF. As DNA, the CDR3 is TGTGCCAGTAGTATTTCCCCACTGGGGGGCTACGAGCAGTACTTC. Variable domain in full (rest from reference TRBV19 and TRBJ2-7): DGGITQSPKYLFRKEGQNVTLSCEQNLNHDAMYWYRQDPGQGLRLIYYSQIVNDFQKGDIAEGYSVSREKKESFPLTVTSAQKNPTAFYLCASSISPLGGYEQYFGPGTRLTVT.

This clone has a count of ten or more. The CDR3 nucleotides read TGTGCCAGCAGCTTACAGGGCGGAGAGACCCAGTACTTC. It translates to CASSLQGGETQYF. The chain recombines TRBV5-6 with TRBJ2-5, with TRBD1 as a possible D gene (6 bases). With 2 bases removed from V and 4 bases from J, the gap between germline ends came to 9 bases. Germline lookup yields CDR1 SGHDT and CDR2 YYEEEE. The CDR3 loop spans 13 amino acids.

A single count supports this clone. This chain links TRBV5-1 with TRBJ1-1, with TRBD1 matching 10 bases. Germline V gene data show CDR1 as SGHRS and CDR2 as YFSETQ. Trimming at V came to 0 bases and at J to 1 base, leaving 6 bases not matched to a gene. This CDR3 is built from 17 residues. For the CDR3, the DNA is TGCGCCAGCAGCTTGGGGAGACAGGGGGCGACGAACACTGAAGCTTTCTTT. This translates into CASSLGRQGATNTEAFF.

This chain uses TRBV19 with TRBJ2-7; D is perhaps TRBD1 (7 bases). V gave up 5 bases and J gave up 6 bases, with 17 bases separating them. Looked up from germline, CDR1 is LNHDA and CDR2 is SQIVND (reference sequence). The CDR3 runs to 14 residues. CDR3 in amino acids: CASSPQGGALEQYF. CDR3 bases: TGTGCCAGTAGTCCCCAGGGGGGCGCCCTCGAGCAGTACTTC.

This chain links TRBV4-1 with TRBJ2-5; 8 nucleotides align to TRBD2. The CDR3 is 15 residues long. Germline values: CDR1 MGHRA, CDR2 YSYEKL. V was clipped by 2 bases and J by 5 bases; unmatched bases: 7. Here the CDR3 reads CASSQRAGGRETQYF. The CDR3 coding sequence is TGCGCCAGCAGCCAACGGGCGGGGGGCCGGGAGACCCAGTACTTC.

The chain is built from TRBV3-1 (or the pseudogene TRBV3-2) and TRBJ2-5; 10 bases map to TRBD2. The CDR3 consists of 17 residues. J lost 5 bases, V lost 7 bases, and 16 bases had no gene match. Germline CDR1 reads LGHDT; CDR2 reads YNNKEL (reference sequence). The CDR3 nucleotides are TGTGCCAGCACCGCTCTTTTAGCGGGAGGTTCGGGGGAGACCCAGTACTTC. This translates into CASTALLAGGSGETQYF.

The chain couples TRBV6-5 to TRBJ2-5, with 12 bases aligning to TRBD1. The CDR3 is 15 amino acids. CDR1 is MNHEY and CDR2 is SVGAGI in the germline V gene. J gave up 5 bases and V 6 bases, and 7 bases lay outside the gene matches. CDR3 sequence: CASRAGTGGWETQYF. In nucleotides, the CDR3 is TGTGCCAGCAGAGCCGGGACAGGGGGCTGGGAGACCCAGTACTTC.

The chain recombines TRBV2 with TRBJ2-1; TRBD1 is a possible D gene (5 bases). The CDR3 has 14 amino acids. V dropped 5 bases and J dropped 0 bases, with 8 bases sitting between them. CDR1 is SNHLY, CDR2 FYNNEI, per germline. CDR3 loop: CASSWTSSYNEQFF. The CDR3 nucleotides are TGTGCCAGCAGTTGGACAAGCTCCTACAATGAGCAGTTCTTC. Drawing the rest from reference TRBV2 and TRBJ2-1, the complete variable domain is EPEVTQTPSHQVTQMGQEVILRCVPISNHLYFYWYRQILGQKVEFLVSFYNNEISEKSEIFDDQFSVERPDGSNFTLKIRSTKLEDSAMYFCASSWTSSYNEQFFGPGTRLTVL.

The chain employs TRBV18 and TRBJ2-5; D is perhaps TRBD1 (5 bases). Germline CDR1 reads KGHSH; CDR2 reads LQKENI. Trimming stripped 2 bases from V and 2 bases from J, with 12 bases between. This CDR3 has 15 amino acids. The CDR3 sequence: CASSPLMAGQETQYF. DNA of the CDR3: TGTGCCAGCTCACCATTGATGGCAGGGCAAGAGACCCAGTACTTC.

The CDR3 nucleotides are TGTGCCAGTAGTATAGATCGAAAGGGGGCTTCCCAAGGAGGCTACACCTTC. Translating gives CASSIDRKGASQGGYTF. V is TRBV19 and J is TRBJ1-2; 7 bases match TRBD1. With 0 bases clipped from V and 8 bases from J, the junction kept 15 bases outside the gene matches. Germline CDR1 LNHDA, CDR2 SQIVND (reference sequence). The CDR3 runs to 17 residues.

This clone was counted once. The J gene is TRBJ2-5, the V gene TRBV4-1; D may be TRBD2 (5 bases). Germline-derived CDR1 and CDR2 are MGHRA and YSYEKL. The CDR3 loop spans 15 amino acids. With 2 bases removed from V and 5 bases from J, the gap between germline ends came to 15 bases. In nucleotides, the CDR3 is TGCGCCAGCAGCCAACTTTACGGACTCGGGGAGACCCAGTACTTC. This gives the protein CASSQLYGLGETQYF.

The chain is built from TRBV6-2 or TRBV6-3 and TRBJ2-7; the D gene is possibly TRBD2 (6 bases). The CDR3 totals 18 residues. Germline CDR1 reads MNHEY; CDR2 reads SVGEGT. Trimming left V 0 bases short and J 2 bases short, with 20 bases between. CDR3 region: CASSYSNGGGYLAYEQYF. The CDR3 nucleotides are TGTGCCAGCAGTTACTCGAACGGTGGGGGGTATTTAGCCTACGAGCAGTACTTC.

A note on this clone: Other DNA sequences of this sample code for an identical CDR3. The V gene is TRBV6-5, the J gene TRBJ1-1; D might be TRBD1 (6 bases). Between the trimmed V and J ends, which lost 8 bases and 4 bases, there was a span of 14 bases. Germline-derived CDR1 and CDR2 are MNHEY and SVGAGI. The CDR3 covers 13 residues. The CDR3 DNA reads TGTGCCAGCTCCTACAGGGAGGGCACTGAAGCTTTCTTT. Translating gives CASSYREGTEAFF.